These 25 T cell receptor beta chains share one sample of origin, sequenced in a study of vaccination and CD4 T cells after COVID-19. The Oncomine TCR Beta short-read assay was applied to DNA of cultured CD4+ T cells. TCRdb analysed the PCR reads with MiXCR anew, one entry per CDR3 protein. The table lists under 25,000 distinct CDR3 sequences, around half of them singletons. No antigen is known for these receptors. Regarding treatment: 10-day PBMC culture with coronavirus spike peptide pools or control peptides (ViraFEST assay). The specimen was CD4+ T cells from blood, cultured in vitro. Source of these receptors: a human donor who had recovered from COVID-19.

The chain recombines TRBV7-6 with TRBJ1-3; D not resolved. CDR3 length: 15 amino acids. Per the germline V gene, CDR1 is SGHVS and CDR2 is FNYEAQ. The ends were cut back, 4 bases at V and 0 bases at J, with 10 bases in the middle. This CDR3 reads CASSSTVYSGNTIYF. The CDR3 bases are TGTGCCAGCAGCTCAACCGTCTACTCTGGAAACACCATATATTTT.

The V call is TRBV7-9, the J call TRBJ1-2, with 7 positions matching TRBD1. The V gene end was trimmed by 2 bases and the J gene end by 2 bases; junction bases not matched to a gene: 5. Germline V CDR1 and CDR2: SEHNR, FQNEAQ (reference sequence). The CDR3 consists of 15 residues. The CDR3 spells CASSLNPGQNYGYTF. The CDR3 region has the DNA TGTGCCAGCAGCTTAAATCCGGGACAGAACTATGGCTACACCTTC.

The genes are TRBV20-1 and TRBJ2-7; TRBD2 matches 7 bases. This CDR3 spans 13 amino acids. Germline CDR1 DFQATT, CDR2 SNEGSKA (reference sequence). The ends lost 5 bases at V and 3 bases at J; junction bases unmatched: 7. CDR3 nucleotides: TGCAGTGCTCTACGATCTAGCGGCTACGAGCAGTACTTC. Translated: CSALRSSGYEQYF.

This clonotype came up a few times. The chain has TRBV7-8 and TRBJ1-2; D is unclear. CDR3 length: 13 amino acids. The V end was cut by 1 base, the J end by 10 bases, with 13 bases between. Germline assignment: CDR1 SGHVS and CDR2 FQNEAQ. In DNA form, the CDR3 reads TGTGCCAGCAGCTTAGGAGGCCTTGCTGACTACACCTTC. Its protein product is CASSLGGLADYTF.

This chain joins TRBV19 and TRBJ2-2; 11 nucleotides align to TRBD1. Germline-derived CDR1 and CDR2 are LNHDA and SQIVND (reference sequence). The CDR3 extends over 17 amino acids. V dropped 5 bases and J dropped 5; count of bases not matched to a gene: 10. The DNA of the CDR3 is TGTGCCAGTAGTTTACGGACAGGGGGCGCCCAGACCGGGGAGCTGTTTTTT. Translation gives CASSLRTGGAQTGELFF.

This clonotype was seen once. The rearrangement joins TRBV7-2 to TRBJ1-2, with 7 bases that match TRBD1. J gave up 2 bases and V 10 bases, and 4 bases lay outside the gene matches. The CDR3 covers 12 residues. The V gene's germline CDR1 is SGHTA and CDR2 FQGNSA. In DNA, the CDR3 is TGTGCCAATTCACAGGGGAACTATGGCTACACCTTC. Amino acid sequence: CANSQGNYGYTF.

The sample holds a few counts of this clonotype. This sequence joins TRBV20-1 and TRBJ1-1; D not resolved. The CDR3 is made up of 11 amino acids. Germline V gene data show CDR1 as DFQATT and CDR2 as SNEGSKA (reference sequence). The V gene lost 3 bases and the J gene lost 5 bases, with 7 bases spanning the gap. CDR3 sequence: CSASGGTEAFF. Written as DNA, the CDR3 is TGCAGTGCTAGCGGTGGGACTGAAGCTTTCTTT.

This clonotype was counted between two and nine times. Here the CDR3 reads CASSSLGRHSGNTIYF. The CDR3 DNA reads TGTGCCAGCAGCTCCCTTGGCCGGCACTCTGGAAACACCATATATTTT. The genes are TRBV7-2 and TRBJ1-3; D remains unclear. Trimming removed 4 bases from V and 0 bases from J, with 13 bases in between. This CDR3 contains 16 residues. The germline V gene has CDR1 SGHTA and CDR2 FQGNSA. The full variable domain, its missing parts supplied by reference TRBV7-2 and TRBJ1-3, is GAGVSQSPSNKVTEKGKDVELRCDPISGHTALYWYRQSLGQGLEFLIYFQGNSAPDKSGLPSDRFSAERTGGSVSTLTIQRTQQEDSAVYLCASSSLGRHSGNTIYFGEGSWLTVV.

V is TRBV7-6 and J is TRBJ2-1; TRBD1 aligns across 7 bases. The CDR3 sequence is 13 residues long. The germline V gene has CDR1 SGHVS and CDR2 FNYEAQ. V was clipped by 5 bases and J by 4 bases; unmatched bases: 2. CDR3 in amino acids: CASSQGQYNEQFF. DNA of the CDR3: TGTGCCAGCAGCCAGGGACAGTACAATGAGCAGTTCTTC.

In this sample, this clonotype turned up a few times. This chain connects TRBV29-1 to TRBJ1-2; TRBD1 is a possible D gene (6 bases). V lost 6 bases and J lost 2, with 13 bases in between. CDR1 and CDR2 from the germline V gene are SQVTM and ANQGSEA. This CDR3 is built from 13 residues. The CDR3, as DNA: TGCAGCGTCTCTCCGACAGGAAACTATGGCTACACCTTC. As protein: CSVSPTGNYGYTF.

The chain couples TRBV7-8 to TRBJ1-5; 7 nucleotides agree with TRBD1. The CDR3 is 16 amino acids. CDR1 is SGHVS, CDR2 FQNEAQ, per germline. Losses at the gene ends were 4 bases for V and 2 bases for J; bases not matched to a gene: 8. CDR3: CASSSTGVGGNQPQHF. The CDR3 DNA follows: TGTGCCAGCAGCTCCACAGGGGTGGGAGGCAATCAGCCCCAGCATTTT.

Only a few counts were recorded for this clonotype. This chain connects TRBV20-1 to TRBJ1-2, with TRBD1 matching 11 bases. The CDR3 totals 15 residues. J was trimmed by 8 bases and V by 1 base; bases with no gene match: 9. CDR1 is DFQATT, CDR2 SNEGSKA, per germline (reference sequence). The CDR3 here is CSARVGTGGTEGYTF. The CDR3 DNA follows: TGCAGTGCTAGAGTGGGGACAGGGGGAACGGAGGGCTACACCTTC.

V gene TRBV6-5 combines with J gene TRBJ1-2, with TRBD1 matching 12 bases. V was clipped by 0 bases and J by 8 bases; unmatched bases: 13. There are 18 residues in the CDR3. Germline V gene data show CDR1 as MNHEY and CDR2 as SVGAGI. The chain's CDR3 is CASSYSGQGARVTYGYTF. The CDR3 DNA reads as TGTGCCAGCAGTTACTCGGGACAGGGGGCCCGAGTTACCTACGGCTACACCTTC.

This clonotype was counted only a few times. The rearrangement uses TRBV5-1 and TRBJ2-3; perhaps TRBD1 as D (6 bases). Trimming shortened V by 4 bases and J by 3 bases, and 9 bases separated the two germline ends. Germline V CDR1 and CDR2: SGHRS, YFSETQ. The CDR3 loop spans 13 amino acids. The CDR3 here is CASSDTGTDTQYF. CDR3 coding DNA: TGCGCCAGCAGCGACACAGGGACAGATACGCAGTATTTT.

This clonotype has just a few counts. The J gene is TRBJ1-1, the V gene TRBV14; no reliable D call. This CDR3 comprises 14 residues. The germline gives CDR1 SGHDN, CDR2 FVKESK. V gave up 4 bases and J gave up 1 base, with 10 bases separating them. Here the CDR3 DNA reads TGTGCCAGCAGCCGACCGACGGAGAACACTGAAGCTTTCTTT. Protein sequence: CASSRPTENTEAFF.

This chain joins TRBV5-4 and TRBJ2-3; 8 bases align to TRBD2. The CDR3 length is 15 residues. CDR1 and CDR2 from the germline V gene are SGHNT and YYREEE (reference sequence). V lost 0 bases, J lost 5 bases, and 5 bases stayed unmatched. The CDR3: CASSLAGGARDTQYF. The CDR3 DNA sequence: TGTGCCAGCAGCTTGGCCGGGGGGGCGAGAGATACGCAGTATTTT. Full variable domain (remainder filled in from reference TRBV5-4 and TRBJ2-3): ETGVTQSPTHLIKTRGQQVTLRCSSQSGHNTVSWYQQALGQGPQFIFQYYREEENGRGNFPPRFSGLQFPNYSSELNVNALELDDSALYLCASSLAGGARDTQYFGPGTRLTVL.

This clonotype was observed a few times. The chain combines TRBV6-5 with TRBJ1-6; D might be TRBD1 (5 bases). The CDR3 is 15 amino acids. Germline loops: CDR1 MNHEY, CDR2 SVGAGI. Deletions cut 2 bases from V and 8 bases from J, with 13 bases between. The CDR3 protein is CASSYQVGGDSPLHF. The CDR3, as DNA: TGTGCCAGCAGTTACCAGGTCGGGGGAGATTCACCCCTCCACTTT.

The chain joins TRBV20-1 to TRBJ2-1; 8 bases map to TRBD2. Germline assignment: CDR1 DFQATT and CDR2 SNEGSKA (reference sequence). V lost 6 bases to trimming and J lost 9 bases; unmatched junction nucleotides: 4. CDR3 length equals 11 residues. CDR3 DNA: TGCAGTGCGATTCTAGCGGGTGAGCAGTTCTTC. The encoded protein is CSAILAGEQFF.

This clonotype showed up just a few times. This chain uses TRBV2 with TRBJ1-1, with D maybe TRBD1 (5 bases). The CDR3 totals 13 residues. The V end was cut by 4 bases, the J end by 1 base, with 7 bases between. Germline CDR1 is SNHLY and CDR2 is FYNNEI. The CDR3 region has the DNA TGTGCCAGCAGTGGTCAGGGGAACACTGAAGCTTTCTTT. Its translation is CASSGQGNTEAFF.

This clonotype appeared a few times. The chain combines TRBV6-1 with TRBJ1-1; D is possibly TRBD1 (5 bases). Germline values: CDR1 MNHNS, CDR2 SASEGT. The V end lost 7 bases, the J end lost 7 bases, and 10 bases lay between the germline ends. There are 11 residues in the CDR3. The CDR3 region is CASTRGFEAFF. CDR3 coding DNA: TGTGCCAGCACCCGGGGGTTTGAAGCTTTCTTT.

This chain joins TRBV19 and TRBJ2-7; possibly TRBD2 for D (6 bases). Germline CDR1 and CDR2: LNHDA and SQIVND (reference sequence). V was clipped by 3 bases and J by 6 bases, with 15 bases between them. CDR3 length: 14 amino acids. The CDR3 loop is CASSMVGGAPEQYF. As DNA, the CDR3 is TGTGCCAGTAGTATGGTGGGGGGAGCCCCCGAGCAGTACTTC.

This clonotype was picked up a small number of times. The rearrangement links TRBV2 to TRBJ2-5, with D perhaps matching TRBD2 (6 bases). With 3 bases removed from V and 1 base from J, the gap between germline ends came to 21 bases. The CDR3 totals 18 residues. Germline V CDR1 and CDR2: SNHLY, FYNNEI. The CDR3 spells CASSDGGIGLGGQETQYF. CDR3 coding DNA: TGTGCCAGCAGTGATGGAGGGATTGGGTTGGGAGGCCAAGAGACCCAGTACTTC.

This sequence joins TRBV6-2 or TRBV6-3 and TRBJ2-7, with D possibly called TRBD1 or TRBD2 (6 bases each). Germline CDR1 MNHEY, CDR2 SVGEGT. The CDR3 is 15 amino acids. Trimming shortened V by 5 bases and J by 1 base, and 15 bases separated the two germline ends. This chain's CDR3 is CASSLGGHRSYEQYF. CDR3 nucleotide sequence: TGTGCCAGCAGTCTGGGGGGACATCGATCCTACGAGCAGTACTTC.

The gene calls are TRBV20-1 and TRBJ2-5, with D perhaps TRBD1 (6 bases). V shed 6 bases and J shed 1 base, with 15 bases lying between them. This CDR3 has 14 amino acids. Looked up from germline, CDR1 is DFQATT and CDR2 is SNEGSKA (reference sequence). This CDR3 is CSAERGGVQETQYF. As DNA, the CDR3 is TGCAGTGCCGAGCGTGGGGGCGTCCAAGAGACCCAGTACTTC.

V is TRBV20-1 and J is TRBJ1-2; tentative D call: TRBD1 (6 bases). The CDR3 length is 14 residues. The germline V and J ends were trimmed by 6 bases and 8 bases, with 22 bases remaining between them. Germline V lookup: CDR1 DFQATT, CDR2 SNEGSKA (reference sequence). The CDR3 sequence is CSASSGQGRGGYTF. The CDR3 region has the DNA TGCAGTGCCAGTTCAGGCCAGGGGCGGGGAGGCTACACCTTC.